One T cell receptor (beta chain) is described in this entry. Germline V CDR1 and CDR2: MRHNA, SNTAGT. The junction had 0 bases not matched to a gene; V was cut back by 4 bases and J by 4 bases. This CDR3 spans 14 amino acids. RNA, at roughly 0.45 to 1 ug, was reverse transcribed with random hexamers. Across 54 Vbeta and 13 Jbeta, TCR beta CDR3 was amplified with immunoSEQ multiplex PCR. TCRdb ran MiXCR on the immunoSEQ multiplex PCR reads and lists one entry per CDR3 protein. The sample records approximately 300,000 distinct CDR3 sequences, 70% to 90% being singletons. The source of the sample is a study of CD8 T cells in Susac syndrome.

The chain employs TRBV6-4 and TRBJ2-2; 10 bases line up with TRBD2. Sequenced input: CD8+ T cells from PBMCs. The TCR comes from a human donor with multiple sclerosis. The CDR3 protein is CASSVAGGTGELFF. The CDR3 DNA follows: TGTGCCAGCAGTGTAGCGGGGGGCACCGGGGAGCTGTTTTTT.